What follows describes a single T cell receptor (beta chain). Its cognate antigen is unknown. PCR involved 60 Vbeta and 13 Jbeta primers. Data came from immunoSEQ multiplex PCR; TCRdb stores just in-frame clones and leaves some out. Seen in this sample are about 60,000 clones; the ten most common clones hold approximately 15%. This sample is drawn from a study of cytomegalovirus exposure and HLA in healthy donors. The study's findings and limits: Researchers reported that a few CMV-associated chains were confirmed in vitro as CMV antigen-specific. The authors reported that TCR beta sequences could predict HLA-A and HLA-B alleles. These predictions were accurate for most subjects in the first cohort. Altogether, 150 to 200 TCR beta chains were recorded as cytomegalovirus-associated. Accounts indicate the classifier identified cytomegalovirus status with strong specificity and sensitivity.

Germline V CDR1 and CDR2: SGHTS, YDEGEE. The CDR3 is 18 residues long. The V segment lost 6 bases and the J segment 0 bases; nucleotides outside the gene matches: 10. This clonotype originated in a boy younger than 18 in good health and CMV-seronegative. The V call is TRBV5-8, the J call TRBJ2-6; the match to TRBD1 covers 9 bases. The sequencing input was PBMCs. DNA of the CDR3: TGTGCCAGCACGGCCGGGACAGGGTCATACTCTGGGGCCAACGTCCTGACTTTC. Translation: CASTAGTGSYSGANVLTF.